Listed below are T cell receptor beta chains from one sample, sequenced in a study of control samples from healthy donors and cancer patients. Measured with immunoSEQ multiplex PCR; TCRdb has only the in-frame clones, and not every one. The sample shows over 100,000 clones, about nine tenths of them seen only once. Sequenced input: blood. The receptors here all came from a man in his forties in good health. Both conserved end residues are part of each CDR3. The D gene is left open where the match is weak. Expanded clones get a size class; other rows say once, few or many, or leave the size out.

>.|TRBV25-1|.|TRBJ1-2
CASKQAGTNYGYTF
TGTGCCAGCAAACAAGCGGGCACTAACTATGGCTACACCTTC
>.|TRBV10-3|TRBD1|TRBJ2-2
CAISSGQAGRAGELFF
TGTGCCATCAGTTCCGGACAGGCAGGGCGTGCCGGGGAGCTGTTTTTT
>.|TRBV27|TRBD2|TRBJ2-2
CASSLFGLAYGELFF
TGTGCCAGCAGTTTATTCGGACTAGCTTACGGGGAGCTGTTTTTT
>.|TRBV6-5|.|TRBJ2-5
CASSYQEETQYF
TGTGCCAGCAGTTACCAGGAAGAGACCCAGTACTTC
>once|TRBV10-3|.|TRBJ2-1
CAISESPNGGNEQFF
TGTGCCATCAGTGAGTCCCCAAACGGGGGCAATGAGCAGTTCTTC
>.|TRBV19|.|TRBJ1-2
CASSTAPDRGYGYTF
TGTGCCAGTAGTACCGCCCCCGACCGAGGGTATGGCTACACCTTC
>.|TRBV7-6|.|TRBJ1-2
CASSLEYGSNYGYTF
TGTGCCAGCAGCTTAGAATATGGGTCTAACTATGGCTACACCTTC
>.|TRBV11-2|.|TRBJ2-3
CASSLAPSNTDTQYF
TGTGCCAGCAGCTTAGCTCCTAGCAACACAGATACGCAGTATTTT
>few|TRBV7-8|.|TRBJ1-1
CASSFLGVGNTEAFF
TGTGCCAGCAGCTTTTTAGGGGTGGGGAACACTGAAGCTTTCTTT
>.|TRBV3-1/TRBV3-2|.|TRBJ1-6
CASSQTGSYNSPLHF
TGTGCCAGCAGTCAAACAGGCTCCTATAATTCACCCCTCCACTTT
>few|TRBV9|.|TRBJ1-3
CASSPRGPSGNTIYF
TGTGCCAGCAGCCCACGGGGACCCTCTGGAAACACCATATATTTT
>.|TRBV29-1|.|TRBJ2-1
CSVVLTAYNEQFF
TGCAGCGTTGTATTGACAGCCTACAATGAGCAGTTCTTC
>once|TRBV7-3|TRBD2|TRBJ2-1
CASSSLAGGQDEQFF
TGTGCCAGCAGCTCCCTAGCGGGGGGGCAGGATGAGCAGTTCTTC
>.|TRBV19|.|TRBJ1-1
CASSIRRMNTEAFF
TGTGCCAGTAGTATTCGGCGGATGAACACTGAAGCTTTCTTT
>.|TRBV3-1/TRBV3-2|TRBD2|TRBJ2-7
CASSQAPAGAYEQYF
TGTGCCAGCAGCCAAGCTCCAGCGGGGGCCTACGAGCAGTACTTC
>.|TRBV1|.|TRBJ1-2
CTSSRDRTPYGYTF
TGCACCAGCAGCCGAGACAGAACCCCTTATGGCTACACCTTC
>.|TRBV25-1|TRBD1|TRBJ1-1
CASSSRGPTEAFF
TGTGCCAGCAGCTCAAGGGGGCCGACTGAAGCTTTCTTT
>.|TRBV15|.|TRBJ1-6
CATGPGSYNSPLHF
TGTGCCACCGGTCCAGGGTCCTATAATTCACCCCTCCACTTT
>once|TRBV11-2|.|TRBJ1-5
CASSLEGFQPQHF
TGTGCCAGCAGCTTAGAAGGTTTTCAGCCCCAGCATTTT
>.|TRBV12-3/TRBV12-4|.|TRBJ1-5
CASSFRAYQPQHF
TGTGCCAGCAGTTTCCGGGCGTATCAGCCCCAGCATTTT
>.|TRBV6-6|.|TRBJ1-6
CASRPGNSPLHF
TGTGCCAGCAGGCCAGGGAATTCACCCCTCCACTTT
>.|TRBV2|.|TRBJ2-5
CASGVGLQETQYF
TGTGCCAGCGGTGTAGGGCTCCAAGAGACCCAGTACTTC
>.|TRBV3-1/TRBV3-2|TRBD1|TRBJ2-3
CASSQGQGADTQYF
TGTGCCAGCAGCCAGGGACAGGGGGCAGATACGCAGTATTTT
>.|TRBV12-3/TRBV12-4|.|TRBJ1-5
CASSVPYQPQHF
TGTGCCAGCAGTGTCCCTTATCAGCCCCAGCATTTT
>.|TRBV19|.|TRBJ1-3
CASSPDTGAGNTIYF
TGTGCCAGTAGTCCGGATACTGGGGCTGGAAACACCATATATTTT
>.|TRBV3-1/TRBV3-2|TRBD2|TRBJ2-7
CASSPSGLVAGSEQYF
TGTGCCAGCAGCCCCAGTGGGTTAGTAGCGGGGAGTGAGCAGTACTTC
>.|TRBV18|TRBD2|TRBJ2-5
CASSPRAGGKETQYF
TGTGCCAGCTCACCACGAGCGGGGGGGAAAGAGACCCAGTACTTC
>.|TRBV6-5|.|TRBJ2-2
CASTNGELFF
TGTGCCAGCACTAATGGGGAGCTGTTTTTT
>.|TRBV7-9|TRBD2|TRBJ2-5
CASSPQAGGPQETQYF
TGTGCCAGCAGCCCACAAGCGGGGGGGCCCCAAGAGACCCAGTACTTC
>.|TRBV7-9|.|TRBJ2-7
CASSPRAAPGAYEQYF
TGTGCCAGCAGCCCTCGGGCAGCCCCCGGTGCGTACGAGCAGTACTTC
>.|TRBV9|.|TRBJ1-1
CASSRGGKNTEAFF
TGTGCCAGCAGTAGAGGGGGTAAGAACACTGAAGCTTTCTTT
>many|TRBV5-1|.|TRBJ1-2
CASSYRPGLGYTF
TGCGCCAGCAGCTACCGACCAGGGCTGGGCTACACCTTC
>.|TRBV5-1|.|TRBJ2-7
CASSRRERTYEQYF
TGCGCCAGCAGCCGACGGGAGCGAACCTACGAGCAGTACTTC
>.|TRBV18|TRBD1|TRBJ2-1
CASSQDRVGQFF
TGTGCCAGCTCACAAGACAGGGTGGGGCAGTTCTTC
>.|TRBV7-2|.|TRBJ2-1
CASARGTLGSTEQFF
TGTGCCAGCGCCCGGGGTACCCTAGGTTCTACTGAGCAGTTCTTC